These T cell receptor beta chains were read from a single sample in a study of T-cell reconstitution after alpha-beta-depleted transplantation in children. Each CDR3 protein is one row after TCRdb ran MiXCR on the PCR reads. The profile shows some 87,000 distinct CDR3 sequences, roughly 15% of them singletons. The sample in question was PBMCs, mostly from graft donor cells, obtained 180 days after TCRalphabeta/CD19-depleted stem cell transplant. These receptors were obtained from a male patient aged 2 to 9 who had a stem cell transplant for acute lymphoblastic leukemia, so the T cells may come from the graft donor. Each CDR3 is given with its conserved first and last residue. A D gene is named only where the DNA matches it firmly. Clone size, where shown, is once, few, many, or a class for clones that have expanded.

j_call,v_call,clone_size,d_call,cdr3_nt,cdr3_aa
TRBJ2-7,TRBV3-1,-,-,TGTGCCAGCAGCCAAGAGGGGGGGCTGTACTTC,CASSQEGGLYF
TRBJ1-4,TRBV6-5,-,TRBD1,TGTGCCAGCAGTTACGGGGACAGTGGAAATGAAAAACTGTTTTTT,CASSYGDSGNEKLFF
TRBJ1-5,TRBV10-3,few,-,TGTGCCATCAGTGAGTCTTTTATGGGGGGCATCTTTCAGCCCCAGCATTTT,CAISESFMGGIFQPQHF
TRBJ1-1,TRBV20-1,few,-,TGCAGTGCTAGAGATCAGGGACATTCGAACACTGAAGCTTTCTTT,CSARDQGHSNTEAFF
TRBJ1-2,TRBV7-2,few,TRBD1,TGTGCCAGCAGCTTAGATGTGGCAGGGGGCGCAAATGGCTACACCTTC,CASSLDVAGGANGYTF
TRBJ2-2,TRBV19,many,TRBD2,TGTGCCACCAAAGCGGGACGAAACACCGGGGAGCTGTTTTTT,CATKAGRNTGELFF
TRBJ2-2,TRBV2,few,TRBD2,TGTGCCAGCAGTGACTCGCGGGGGGGCAGCACCGGGGAGCTGTTTTTT,CASSDSRGGSTGELFF
TRBJ2-7,TRBV10-2,few,TRBD2,TGCGCCAGCCCTGGACTAGCCGGATGGCCCTACGAGCAGTACTTC,CASPGLAGWPYEQYF
TRBJ1-4,TRBV5-1,many,TRBD1,TGCGCCAGCAGCAAGGACAGGGCAAATGAAAAACTGTTTTTT,CASSKDRANEKLFF
TRBJ2-1,TRBV7-9,-,-,TGTGCCAGCGACTTTCCGCCTGAGCAGTTCTTC,CASDFPPEQFF
TRBJ2-5,TRBV20-1,-,TRBD1,TGCAGTGCCGACAGGGGGCTTGGGGAGACCCAGTACTTC,CSADRGLGETQYF
TRBJ2-1,TRBV12-3/TRBV12-4,-,-,TGTGCCAGCAGTTTCGGGCGACTAAGCAATGAGCAGTTCTTC,CASSFGRLSNEQFF
TRBJ2-7,TRBV20-1,few,TRBD1,TGCAGTGCTGCACTCGGAATAAGGGGGCTCGAGCAGTACTTC,CSAALGIRGLEQYF
TRBJ2-2,TRBV6-2/TRBV6-3,few,-,TGTGCCAGCAGTAGGTCCCCCGGGGAGCTGTTTTTT,CASSRSPGELFF
TRBJ2-1,TRBV24-1,few,-,TGTGCCACCAGTGCGGGGCGGGGTGGGTACAATGAGCAGTTCTTC,CATSAGRGGYNEQFF
TRBJ2-5,TRBV5-5,few,TRBD1,TGTGCCAGCAGCTTGACCTGGACAGGGTACCAAGAGACCCAGTACTTC,CASSLTWTGYQETQYF
TRBJ2-7,TRBV18,-,TRBD1,TGTGCCAGCTCGGGGACAGGGAAGTACTTC,CASSGTGKYF
TRBJ1-1,TRBV5-6,few,-,TGTGCCAGCAGCCGCAGGGACCCGAACACTGAAGCTTTCTTT,CASSRRDPNTEAFF
TRBJ1-2,TRBV6-5,-,-,TGTGCCAGCAGTTCTACCGGGAGAAACTATGGCTACACCTTC,CASSSTGRNYGYTF
TRBJ1-5,TRBV11-2,many,-,TGTGCCAGCAGCTTAGATCCAGGATATAGCAATCAGCCCCAGCATTTT,CASSLDPGYSNQPQHF
TRBJ1-4,TRBV12-5,-,-,TGTGCTAGTGGTTCCCACAGGGAGCGGCACGAAAAACTGTTTTTT,CASGSHRERHEKLFF
TRBJ2-7,TRBV20-1,-,-,TGCAGTGCTAGAGACCGAACACAGGGACGCTACGAGCAGTACTTC,CSARDRTQGRYEQYF
TRBJ2-2,TRBV5-1,-,TRBD2,TGCGCCAGCAGGACGACTAGCGGGAAGAACACCGGGGAGCTGTTTTTT,CASRTTSGKNTGELFF
TRBJ2-7,TRBV10-3,-,TRBD1,TGTGCCATGGGTCCGGTTCGTGACAGGGTCCCCCTCTACGAGCAGTACTTC,CAMGPVRDRVPLYEQYF
TRBJ1-1,TRBV7-9,few,-,TGTGCCAGCAGCTTAGCGCTGGAGGGTCCGAGACCTGAAGCTTTCTTT,CASSLALEGPRPEAFF
TRBJ2-1,TRBV13,-,-,TGTGCCAGCAGCCGGGGCCGGCCCTACAATGAGCAGTTCTTC,CASSRGRPYNEQFF
TRBJ2-7,TRBV12-3/TRBV12-4,-,-,TGTGCCAGCAGTTATCCCTCCTACGAGCAGTACTTC,CASSYPSYEQYF
TRBJ2-1,TRBV14,-,-,TGTGCCAGCAGCCAATTCAGGGTTGGCTACAATGAGCAGTTCTTC,CASSQFRVGYNEQFF
TRBJ2-1,TRBV20-1,few,TRBD2,TGCAGTGTTTCTAGCGGGGGGGTCAATGAGCAGTTCTTC,CSVSSGGVNEQFF
TRBJ2-1,TRBV12-3/TRBV12-4,few,-,TGTGCCAGCAGTTTTTGGGCAGAAGAGCAGTTCTTC,CASSFWAEEQFF
TRBJ1-2,TRBV7-9,few,TRBD1,TGTGCCAGCAGCTTAGCCACAGGGGAGCTTTACACCTTC,CASSLATGELYTF
TRBJ2-3,TRBV5-1,few,TRBD1,TGCGCCAGCAGCCCGACAGGGTCCGGGTCGGCCTCAGATACGCAGTATTTT,CASSPTGSGSASDTQYF